One and the same sample provided the 25 T cell receptor beta chains below, sequenced in a study of blood T cell repertoires in COVID-19. Clones were read by immunoSEQ multiplex PCR, and TCRdb kept only the in-frame ones, dropping some. The profile shows roughly 110,000 clones, around 85% of them singletons. The specimen sequenced was peripheral blood. The receptors derive from a human donor in a cohort sampled during active COVID-19.

The V call is TRBV10-3, the J call TRBJ2-7; D might be TRBD1 (6 bases). This CDR3 contains 16 residues. V was pared by 2 bases and J by 7 bases, with 21 bases between. Germline V gene data show CDR1 as ENHRY and CDR2 as SYGVKD. The chain's CDR3 is CAISEGGDTLTREQYF. The CDR3 nucleotides are TGTGCCATCAGTGAGGGTGGGGACACCCTTACTCGGGAGCAGTACTTC.

V and J are TRBV7-3 and TRBJ2-1; 13 nucleotides line up with TRBD2. CDR3 length equals 15 residues. V lost 3 bases to trimming and J lost 8 bases; unmatched junction nucleotides: 4. Per the germline V gene, CDR1 is SGHTA and CDR2 is FQGTGA. The CDR3: CASSLGLAGYDEQFF. Here the CDR3 DNA reads TGTGCCAGCAGCTTGGGACTAGCGGGGTACGATGAGCAGTTCTTC.

The rearrangement joins TRBV2 to TRBJ2-7; 10 bases are a match to TRBD2. The CDR3 extends over 15 amino acids. J was trimmed by 1 base and V by 4 bases; bases with no gene match: 4. The V gene's germline CDR1 is SNHLY and CDR2 FYNNEI. In DNA, the CDR3 is TGTGCCAGCAGTGGGACTAGCGGTCTATCCTACGAGCAGTACTTC. Protein product: CASSGTSGLSYEQYF. The whole variable domain, filled in from reference TRBV2 and TRBJ2-7, reads EPEVTQTPSHQVTQMGQEVILRCVPISNHLYFYWYRQILGQKVEFLVSFYNNEISEKSEIFDDQFSVERPDGSNFTLKIRSTKLEDSAMYFCASSGTSGLSYEQYFGPGTRLTVT.

The chain links TRBV6-6 to TRBJ2-4, with TRBD2 identical over 11 bases. Trimming removed 5 bases from V and 4 bases from J; junction bases left unmatched: 7. Germline V lookup: CDR1 MNHNY, CDR2 SVGAGI (reference sequence). The CDR3 is 16 amino acids. The CDR3: CASSPPLAGGKNIQYF. The CDR3 nucleotides are TGTGCCAGCAGTCCCCCATTAGCGGGGGGGAAAAACATTCAGTACTTC.

The chain couples TRBV7-2 to TRBJ2-2; 8 nucleotides agree with TRBD1. V gave up 5 bases and J gave up 8 bases; unmatched junction bases: 7. Per germline, CDR1 SGHTA and CDR2 FQGNSA. The length of the CDR3 is 14 residues. The chain's CDR3 is CASSQRTGWGELFF. The CDR3 DNA reads as TGTGCCAGCAGCCAAAGGACAGGGTGGGGGGAGCTGTTTTTT.

The chain joins TRBV30 to TRBJ1-6, with D possibly TRBD1 on 5 matching bases. Germline V lookup: CDR1 GTSNPN, CDR2 SVGIG (reference sequence). CDR3 length: 13 residues. The V gene lost 3 bases and the J gene lost 8 bases, with 11 bases spanning the gap. CDR3 region: CAWRPGGHSPLHF. The DNA for the CDR3 is TGTGCCTGGAGACCCGGGGGACATTCACCCCTCCACTTT.

This chain connects TRBV19 to TRBJ2-7, with 9 nucleotides matching TRBD1. CDR1 is LNHDA and CDR2 is SQIVND in the germline V gene (reference sequence). The CDR3 is 15 amino acids. V lost 5 bases to trimming and J lost 7 bases; unmatched junction nucleotides: 12. The CDR3 loop reads CASSQTGTGFSEQYF. In nucleotides, the CDR3 is TGTGCCAGTAGTCAAACCGGGACAGGGTTCTCTGAGCAGTACTTC.

The chain employs TRBV4-1 and TRBJ1-6; possibly TRBD1 for D (6 bases). CDR1 MGHRA and CDR2 YSYEKL come from the germline V gene. V was cut by 1 base and J by 10 bases, with 11 bases left in between. The CDR3 loop spans 14 amino acids. The CDR3 region has the DNA TGCGCCAGCAGCCAAGGACAGGATGAGTCACCCCTCCACTTT. It codes for CASSQGQDESPLHF.

V gene TRBV5-1 combines with J gene TRBJ1-3; D is unclear. Germline V gives CDR1 SGHRS, CDR2 YFSETQ. The V end lost 4 bases, the J end lost 14 bases, and 16 bases lay between the germline ends. This CDR3 region has 12 residues. CDR3 loop: CASSLGDQFLYF. The CDR3 region has the DNA TGCGCCAGCAGCCTAGGAGACCAGTTTCTATATTTT. The whole variable domain, remainder taken from reference TRBV5-1 and TRBJ1-3, is KAGVTQTPRYLIKTRGQQVTLSCSPISGHRSVSWYQQTPGQGLQFLFEYFSETQRNKGNFPGRFSGRQFSNSRSEMNVSTLELGDSALYLCASSLGDQFLYFGEGSWLTVV.

This rearrangement joins TRBV5-5 to TRBJ2-3; possibly TRBD1 for D (6 bases). CDR1 SGHKS and CDR2 YYEKEE come from the germline V gene (reference sequence). Trimming pared 4 bases from V and 0 bases from J, leaving 15 bases between. The CDR3 is made up of 16 amino acids. The CDR3 coding sequence is TGTGCCAGCAGCATCAAGGGACACACTAGCACAGATACGCAGTATTTT. Translated, it gives CASSIKGHTSTDTQYF.

The chain uses TRBV7-9 and TRBJ2-2, with D possibly matching TRBD2 (5 bases). V was shortened by 4 bases and J by 8 bases, with 26 bases between the two germline ends. Germline CDR1 reads SEHNR; CDR2 reads FQNEAQ (reference sequence). The CDR3 has 18 residues. The CDR3 bases are TGTGCCAGCAGCTCCCCCCTCGCCGGGATCCCAGGCCCGGGGGAGCTGTTTTTT. This encodes CASSSPLAGIPGPGELFF. Based on the CDR3 plus reference TRBV7-9 and TRBJ2-2, the full variable domain is DTGVSQNPRHKITKRGQNVTFRCDPISEHNRLYWYRQTLGQGPEFLTYFQNEAQLEKSRLLSDRFSAERPKGSFSTLEIQRTEQGDSAMYLCASSSPLAGIPGPGELFFGEGSRLTVL.

Of note for this clone: Because the CDR3's place on the DNA is in doubt, the DNA is left out and the CDR3 is given as listed by TCRdb. The rearrangement links TRBV7-2 to TRBJ2-2; the table gives TRBD2 as D, unverified against the DNA. CDR1 is SGHTA, CDR2 FQGNSA, per germline. The CDR3 is 13 residues long, counting both termini. The CDR3 is CASSSSGIGELFF.

The chain has TRBV19 and TRBJ2-3, with 9 positions matching TRBD2. The CDR3 totals 16 residues. V dropped 6 bases and J dropped 2; count of bases not matched to a gene: 9. The V gene's germline CDR1 is LNHDA and CDR2 SQIVND (reference sequence). The CDR3 DNA reads TGTGCCAGTAGCACGTCGACTAGCGGCCTCACAGATACGCAGTATTTT. Translation gives CASSTSTSGLTDTQYF.

The chain carries TRBV12-3 or TRBV12-4 and TRBJ2-1; D is unclear. The CDR3 is 12 amino acids. Trimming removed 3 bases at V and 7 bases at J, with 7 bases between. DNA for the CDR3: TGTGCCAGCAGTTTTCTGGCTAATGAGCAGTTCTTC. Its protein is CASSFLANEQFF.

The chain recombines TRBV7-3 with TRBJ2-2; TRBD2 is a possible D gene (5 bases). V was shortened by 9 bases and J by 1 base, with 9 bases between the two germline ends. Germline assignment: CDR1 SGHTA and CDR2 FQGTGA. This CDR3 is 13 amino acids long. CDR3 sequence reads: CASRSGNTGELFF. CDR3 DNA sequence: TGTGCCAGTAGGAGCGGGAACACCGGGGAGCTGTTTTTT.

The rearrangement uses TRBV6-5 and TRBJ1-5; a weak D match, TRBD1 (6 bases). Trimming shortened V by 6 bases and J by 8 bases, and 11 bases separated the two germline ends. CDR1 and CDR2 (germline): MNHEY, SVGAGI. The CDR3 is 12 residues long. As DNA, the CDR3 is TGTGCCAGCAGCAGGGGTACCGAGCCCCAGCATTTT. Translation: CASSRGTEPQHF.

The J gene is TRBJ2-1, the V gene TRBV4-3; the D gene is possibly TRBD1 (8 bases). The CDR3 totals 16 residues. V gave up 1 base and J gave up 6 bases, with 16 bases separating them. The germline V gene has CDR1 LGHNA and CDR2 YSLEER. The CDR3 coding sequence is TGCGCCAGCAGCCAAGGCGGGGGCGACAGGGGCAATGAGCAGTTCTTC. Residues: CASSQGGGDRGNEQFF.

This chain joins TRBV4-1 and TRBJ2-7; D might be TRBD2 (6 bases). This CDR3 has 15 amino acids. V gave up 0 bases and J gave up 6 bases, with 15 bases separating them. The germline gives CDR1 MGHRA, CDR2 YSYEKL. The CDR3 coding sequence is TGCGCCAGCAGCCAAGATCACCGGGGGTATATCGAGCAGTACTTC. Residues: CASSQDHRGYIEQYF.

The genes are TRBV7-6 and TRBJ2-7, with D maybe TRBD2 (6 bases). CDR3 length: 14 amino acids. Trimming shortened V by 6 bases and J by 6 bases, and 18 bases separated the two germline ends. Germline V lookup: CDR1 SGHVS, CDR2 FNYEAQ. CDR3 sequence reads: CASSAGPGGVEQYF. The CDR3 bases are TGTGCCAGCAGTGCAGGGCCTGGAGGGGTCGAGCAGTACTTC.

V gene TRBV28 combines with J gene TRBJ1-4, with D maybe TRBD1 (5 bases). V lost 2 bases and J lost 8, with 6 bases in between. The CDR3 contains 12 residues. Germline V gives CDR1 MDHEN, CDR2 SYDVKM. CDR3 nucleotide sequence: TGTGCCAGCAGTTTAGGGGGGGAAAAACTGTTTTTT. It codes for CASSLGGEKLFF.

This clone appeared once. The rearrangement links TRBV7-2 to TRBJ1-6; 9 bases match TRBD1. Germline assignment: CDR1 SGHTA and CDR2 FQGNSA. The CDR3 has 15 amino acids. J gave up 6 bases and V 1 base, and 1 base lay outside the gene matches. The CDR3 reads CASSLDRGPNSPLHF. The CDR3 region has the DNA TGTGCCAGCAGCTTAGACAGGGGGCCTAATTCACCCCTCCACTTT.

V gene TRBV11-2 combines with J gene TRBJ1-5; no clear D gene. The CDR3 contains 13 residues. Trimming took 6 bases from V and 7 from J, leaving 13 bases between them. Germline values: CDR1 SGHAT, CDR2 FQNNGV. CDR3 loop: CASSLGGSQPQHF. CDR3 nucleotide sequence: TGTGCCAGCAGTCTCGGTGGGAGCCAGCCCCAGCATTTT.

The chain has TRBV21-1 and TRBJ1-1; the table gives TRBD1 as D, unverified against the DNA. TRBV21-1 represents a pseudogene. This CDR3 is 15 amino acids long. CDR3 region: CASSKVHRINTEAFF. CDR3 coding DNA: TGTGCCAGCAGCAAAGTGCACAGGATAAACACTGAAGCTTTCTTT.

The rearrangement uses TRBV4-3 and TRBJ2-3, with 8 bases that match TRBD1. This CDR3 has 15 residues. In germline, CDR1 is LGHNA, CDR2 YSLEER. Germline trimming cut 4 bases from V and 4 bases from J; bases unmatched to any gene: 7. CDR3 DNA sequence: TGCGCCAGCAGCCCCGGAACAGGGGGAGCAGATACGCAGTATTTT. It codes for CASSPGTGGADTQYF.

V and J are TRBV6-5 and TRBJ2-7, with unresolved D. The germline CDR1 and CDR2 sequences are MNHEY and SVGAGI. This CDR3 region has 15 residues. V dropped 0 bases and J dropped 0 bases, with 9 bases sitting between them. The CDR3, as DNA: TGTGCCAGCAGTTACTCTTCTGAGAGCTCCTACGAGCAGTACTTC. Protein product: CASSYSSESSYEQYF.